These 13 T cell receptor beta chains were sequenced from one sample in a study of memory CD8 T cells in hepatitis C reinfection. The table came from immunoSEQ multiplex PCR; TCRdb's copy has only in-frame clones and leaves some out. The profile shows over 45,000 clones, under 90% of them singletons. Time point indicated: pre-reinfection, 55 to 20 weeks before reinfection detection. The sorted cells went straight to TCR sequencing with no prior in vitro expansion. Sequenced material: naive CD8+ T cells sorted from blood. The source of these receptors is a man in his late teens or twenties with hepatitis C virus infection.

Of note for this clone: In this CDR3 the conserved last residue, phenylalanine or tryptophan, is missing, so a read error is likely. This rearrangement joins TRBV5-6 to TRBJ2-7, with TRBD1 as a possible D gene (6 bases). Germline V lookup: CDR1 SGHDT, CDR2 YYEEEE. V lost 4 bases and J 6 bases, leaving 26 bases between the germline ends. There are 17 residues in the CDR3. The CDR3 here is CASSTWDTGFTVSEQYL. The CDR3 bases are TGTGCCAGCAGCACCTGGGATACAGGGTTTACCGTAAGCGAGCAGTACCTC.

This rearrangement joins TRBV9 to TRBJ1-6; no reliable D call. Germline V gene sequence: CDR1 SGDLS, CDR2 YYNGEE. Trimming took 2 bases from V and 10 from J, leaving 13 bases between them. This CDR3 comprises 14 residues. Here the CDR3 DNA reads TGTGCCAGCAGCGTTGCGGAGGGCGACTCACCCCTCCACTTT. Its translation: CASSVAEGDSPLHF.

The chain has TRBV6-6 and TRBJ1-5, with 7 bases that match TRBD1. Trimming at V came to 0 bases and at J to 4 bases, leaving 0 bases not matched to a gene. The CDR3 is 14 residues long. CDR1 is MNHNY and CDR2 is SVGAGI in the germline V gene (reference sequence). CDR3 protein: CASSYSGQNQPQHF. CDR3 sequence (DNA): TGTGCCAGCAGTTACTCGGGACAGAATCAGCCCCAGCATTTT.

V and J are TRBV11-2 and TRBJ2-7, with a possible D match to TRBD1 (5 bases). The CDR3 loop spans 14 amino acids. Germline CDR1 is SGHAT and CDR2 is FQNNGV. V was shortened by 5 bases and J by 0 bases, with 11 bases between the two germline ends. The CDR3 sequence: CASSGSDSSYEQYV. The CDR3 bases are TGTGCCAGCAGCGGAAGTGACAGCTCCTACGAGCAGTACGTC.

In regard to this clone: Additional DNA sequences in this sample encode the identical CDR3. The V and J genes are TRBV11-2 and TRBJ2-1; D not certain. The germline V and J ends were trimmed by 3 bases and 3 bases, with 3 bases remaining between them. The CDR3 length is 12 residues. Germline CDR1 and CDR2: SGHAT and FQNNGV. CDR3 DNA sequence: TGTGCCAGCAGCTTGTACTACAATGAGCAGTTCTTC. This gives the protein CASSLYYNEQFF.

The chain employs TRBV27 and TRBJ1-1; D might be TRBD1 (6 bases). The germline V gene has CDR1 MNHEY and CDR2 SMNVEV (reference sequence). Trimming left V 3 bases short and J 5 bases short, with 10 bases between. The CDR3 covers 13 residues. As DNA, the CDR3 is TGTGCCAGCAGTTTGGGAACAGGGACTGAAGCTTTCTTT. Translated, it gives CASSLGTGTEAFF.

The chain combines TRBV5-1 with TRBJ2-1, with D possibly matching TRBD2 (6 bases). Looked up from germline, CDR1 is SGHRS and CDR2 is YFSETQ. Trimming left V 2 bases short and J 4 bases short, with 13 bases between. CDR3 length: 15 amino acids. The CDR3 DNA reads as TGCGCCAGCAGCTTTAGGGGACTGGATTACAATGAGCAGTTCTTC. This gives the protein CASSFRGLDYNEQFF.

This rearrangement joins TRBV9 to TRBJ2-7, with 7 bases fitting TRBD1. Germline CDR1 is SGDLS and CDR2 is YYNGEE. Germline trimming cut 4 bases from V and 0 bases from J; bases unmatched to any gene: 7. The CDR3 covers 15 residues. Written as DNA, the CDR3 is TGTGCCAGCAGCAAGGGGACAGCGAGCTCCTACGAGCAGTACTTC. Its translation is CASSKGTASSYEQYF.

The rearrangement links TRBV19 to TRBJ1-5; D is unclear. The CDR3 runs to 14 residues. CDR1 LNHDA and CDR2 SQIVND come from the germline V gene (reference sequence). Between the trimmed V and J ends, which lost 3 bases and 3 bases, there was a span of 9 bases. The DNA for the CDR3 is TGTGCCAGTAGTATGACGGGGTCCAATCAGCCCCAGCATTTT. Translation: CASSMTGSNQPQHF.

This sequence joins TRBV7-9 and TRBJ2-5; the match to TRBD1 covers 9 bases. The CDR3 runs 18 residues. With V trimmed by 0 bases and J by 5 bases, 13 bases remained unmatched. The germline CDR1 and CDR2 sequences are SEHNR and FQNEAQ (reference sequence). The chain's CDR3 is CASSLAGARQGGQETQYF. The DNA of the CDR3 is TGTGCCAGCAGCTTAGCCGGAGCCCGACAGGGGGGTCAGGAGACCCAGTACTTC.

This chain connects TRBV4-1 to TRBJ2-3; D is perhaps TRBD2 (7 bases). This CDR3 has 15 residues. CDR1 is MGHRA and CDR2 is YSYEKL in the germline V gene. Trimming stripped 1 base from V and 6 bases from J, with 14 bases between. The CDR3 reads CASSQGYGGPDTQYF. DNA of the CDR3: TGCGCCAGCAGCCAAGGATACGGGGGGCCTGATACGCAGTATTTT.

CDR3 loop: CASSQKRFLRGYGYTF. CDR3 bases: TGTGCCAGCAGCCAAAAGAGATTTCTAAGAGGGTATGGCTACACCTTC. This chain connects TRBV4-2 to TRBJ1-2, with unresolved D. With 2 bases removed from V and 5 bases from J, the gap between germline ends came to 18 bases. CDR1 and CDR2 (germline): LGHNA, YNFKEQ. The CDR3 totals 16 residues.

The chain is built from TRBV5-1 and TRBJ1-5; tentative D call: TRBD1 (5 bases). CDR1 and CDR2 from the germline V gene are SGHRS and YFSETQ. This CDR3 region has 19 residues. With 2 bases removed from V and 0 bases from J, the gap between germline ends came to 21 bases. In DNA, the CDR3 is TGCGCCAGCAGCTTATGTTTAAAAACAGGAAACTATAGCAATCAGCCCCAGCATTTT. It specifies CASSLCLKTGNYSNQPQHF.